In its sample, the clone carrying this T cell receptor beta chain was seen a few times. This sample is part of a study of T-cell reconstitution after alpha-beta-depleted transplantation in children. Unique molecular identifiers were built into the TCRbeta library. MiXCR, applied by TCRdb to the PCR reads, yields one record per CDR3 protein. The sample has 130,000 to 150,000 distinct CDR3 sequences; around 10% are singletons. The sequence was collected from a female patient aged 2-10 years who had a stem cell transplant for congenital amegakaryocytic thrombocytopenia, so the T cells may come from the graft donor. The sample consisted of PBMCs, mostly from graft donor cells, taken 180 days after TCRalphabeta/CD19-depleted stem cell transplant.

CDR3 bases: TGCGCCAGCAGCCAGGGGGGGACAGGGAAATACAATGAGCAGTTCTTC. Translation: CASSQGGTGKYNEQFF. The V and J genes are TRBV5-1 and TRBJ2-1, with TRBD1 identical over 9 bases. Germline V gives CDR1 SGHRS, CDR2 YFSETQ. The CDR3 runs 16 residues. V lost 4 bases to trimming and J lost 4 bases; unmatched junction nucleotides: 9. Using reference TRBV5-1 and TRBJ2-1 for the parts outside the CDR3, the full variable domain is KAGVTQTPRYLIKTRGQQVTLSCSPISGHRSVSWYQQTPGQGLQFLFEYFSETQRNKGNFPGRFSGRQFSNSRSEMNVSTLELGDSALYLCASSQGGTGKYNEQFFGPGTRLTVL.